A selection of T cell receptor beta chains follows, all from one sample in a study of shared clonotypes between healthy human individuals. TCRdb keeps only in-frame clones here, not all; method: immunoSEQ multiplex PCR. The sample consists of about 2.1 million clones, about 92% of them appearing once. Sequencing was carried out using naive CD8+ T cells from PBMCs. The receptors here all came from a man younger than 30 in good health. Some clones in this sample may be carry-over from other donors' samples. Both conserved end residues are part of each CDR3. D genes are given only for firm matches. Rows may omit the clone size; those that give it use once, few, many or a size class.

-	-	TRBJ2-3	TRBV13	13	TGTGCCAGCAGCTTCGGAACTGCAGATACGCAGTATTTT	CASSFGTADTQYF
once	-	TRBJ2-3	TRBV27	15	TGTGCCAGCACTTTGCTCGGCCGGAGCACAGATACGCAGTATTTT	CASTLLGRSTDTQYF
-	TRBD2	TRBJ2-3	TRBV27	20	TGTGCCAGCAGTTTATATCCCCCCTTAGCGGGAGGGCCGAGCACAGATACGCAGTATTTT	CASSLYPPLAGGPSTDTQYF
-	TRBD2	TRBJ2-1	TRBV11-2	17	TGTGCCAGCAGCTTAGATGATCTAGCGGGAGCCTACAATGAGCAGTTCTTC	CASSLDDLAGAYNEQFF
-	-	TRBJ1-5	TRBV7-9	15	TGTGCCAGCAGCTTAGGGACAGCAAACAATCAGCCCCAGCATTTT	CASSLGTANNQPQHF
few	-	TRBJ2-2	TRBV7-9	11	TGTGCCAGCGAGGCCCCCGGGGAGCTGTTTTTT	CASEAPGELFF
-	-	TRBJ2-7	TRBV5-1	14	TGCGCCAGCAGCTCCGAAGGGGGGCAGGACGAGCAGTACTTC	CASSSEGGQDEQYF
-	-	TRBJ1-5	TRBV19	13	TGTGCCAGTTCCGTCCGTCCACATCAGCCCCAGCATTTT	CASSVRPHQPQHF
-	-	TRBJ1-5	TRBV5-4	16	TGTGCCAGCAGCTTGGGTGGGCAGATTAGCAATCAGCCCCAGCATTTT	CASSLGGQISNQPQHF
-	TRBD1	TRBJ2-1	TRBV11-3	14	TGTGCCAGCAGCTCGGGACAGGGGGCCGATGAGCAGTTCTTC	CASSSGQGADEQFF
-	TRBD1	TRBJ2-3	TRBV28	13	TGTGCCAGCAGTATTCTACAGGGGGGAGAGCAGTATTTT	CASSILQGGEQYF
-	TRBD1	TRBJ1-1	TRBV19	17	TGTGCCAGTAGTATAGCCCACAGGGGCTACATGAACACTGAAGCTTTCTTT	CASSIAHRGYMNTEAFF
-	-	TRBJ2-7	TRBV7-2	13	TGTGCCAGCAGCCGTGGGTCCTCCTACGAGCAGTACTTC	CASSRGSSYEQYF
-	TRBD2	TRBJ2-1	TRBV27	17	TGTGCCAGCAGTTGGGGTGCGGGTAGCGGGAGAGGCAATGAGCAGTTCTTC	CASSWGAGSGRGNEQFF
-	-	TRBJ2-7	TRBV27	14	TGTGCCAGCAGTTGGGTGCAGGGGATGCACGAGCAGTACTTC	CASSWVQGMHEQYF
-	TRBD1	TRBJ1-2	TRBV28	15	TGTGCCAGCAGACCCCGGACAGGCTGGTCCTATGGCTACACCTTC	CASRPRTGWSYGYTF
-	-	TRBJ2-7	TRBV4-1	16	TGCGCCAGCAGCCAAATTTTCAGTGGTAGCTCCTACGAGCAGTACTTC	CASSQIFSGSSYEQYF
-	-	TRBJ1-1	TRBV6-1	15	TGTGCCAGCATCCCCACAAAGAGGGGCGGCACTGAAGCTTTCTTT	CASIPTKRGGTEAFF
-	TRBD2	TRBJ2-7	TRBV5-4	15	TGTGCCAGCAGCCCGGGGGCGGGAGGGCCCCACGAGCAGTACTTC	CASSPGAGGPHEQYF
-	-	TRBJ1-2	TRBV28	13	TGTGCCAGCAGTACCAGCGTAAACTATGGCTACACCTTC	CASSTSVNYGYTF
once	TRBD1	TRBJ2-2	TRBV4-1	16	TGCGCCAGCAGCCAACGCCCGACAGGGCGGACCGGGGAGCTGTTTTTT	CASSQRPTGRTGELFF
-	TRBD1	TRBJ2-7	TRBV27	13	TGTGCCACCTTGGACAGGGGGGATGGGGAGCAGTACTTC	CATLDRGDGEQYF
-	-	TRBJ2-2	TRBV19	15	TGTGCCAGTAGTATAGGAAGGGGAGGCACCGGGGAGCTGTTTTTT	CASSIGRGGTGELFF
-	-	TRBJ2-7	TRBV6-5	14	TGTGCCAGCAGTTACAGGGTTCTTGCCTACGAGCAGTACTTC	CASSYRVLAYEQYF
-	-	TRBJ2-7	TRBV19	14	TGTGCCAGTAGTTCCGTAGCGGTCTCCTACGAGCAGTACTTC	CASSSVAVSYEQYF
-	-	TRBJ2-2	TRBV28	19	TGTGCCAGCAGTAAACGCCCCCGCGTGGAGGGCCGGAACACCGGGGAGCTGTTTTTT	CASSKRPRVEGRNTGELFF
-	TRBD1	TRBJ2-7	TRBV7-9	15	TGTGCCAGCAGCCCAAGTGGGACAGATACTCACGAGCAGTACTTC	CASSPSGTDTHEQYF
-	TRBD1	TRBJ2-3	TRBV28	16	TGTGCCAGCAGTCCGCCCGGGACAGCGAGCACAGATACGCAGTATTTT	CASSPPGTASTDTQYF
-	TRBD2	TRBJ2-2	TRBV7-9	18	TGTGCCAGCAGCCCCACCCCCGGGACTAGCGGACCCACCGGGGAGCTGTTTTTT	CASSPTPGTSGPTGELFF
-	TRBD2	TRBJ2-1	TRBV7-9	15	TGTGCCAGCGGGCTTCTAGCGGGAGTAGTTGATGAGCAGTTCTTC	CASGLLAGVVDEQFF
-	-	TRBJ2-1	TRBV5-1	15	TGCGCCAGCAGCATAACCCTGGGAAAGGCGGATGAGCAGTTCTTC	CASSITLGKADEQFF
-	-	TRBJ2-2	TRBV29-1	13	TGCAGCGTTGATGTAGGGAACACCGGGGAGCTGTTTTTT	CSVDVGNTGELFF